A selection of T cell receptor beta chains follows, all from one sample in a study of T cell changes during pregnancy in multiple sclerosis. The table came from immunoSEQ multiplex PCR; TCRdb's copy has only in-frame clones and leaves some out. The sample consists of around 42,000 clones, around 90% of them appearing once. Sequenced material: CD4+ T cells from peripheral blood mononuclear cells, taken in the third trimester of pregnancy. Every receptor here comes from a female donor with multiple sclerosis, enrolled in a pregnancy study. Both conserved end residues are part of each CDR3. D genes are given only for firm matches. Rows may omit the clone size; those that give it use once, few, many or a size class.

d_call,j_call,clone_size,v_call,cdr3_nt,cdr3_aa
TRBD1,TRBJ2-7,-,TRBV29-1,TGCAGCGTAGCCGGACAGGAGAGCTCCTACGAGCAGTACTTC,CSVAGQESSYEQYF
-,TRBJ1-2,-,TRBV29-1,TGCAGCGTTGGACCGGGAGGGTGGAGTAACTATGGCTACACCTTC,CSVGPGGWSNYGYTF
TRBD2,TRBJ2-1,-,TRBV5-1,TGCGCCAGCAGAGAGGGACTAGCGGGAGGTGAGCAGTTCTTC,CASREGLAGGEQFF
-,TRBJ2-7,-,TRBV10-3,TGTGCCATCAGTACGGACATTTGGGGCGAGCAGTACTTC,CAISTDIWGEQYF
TRBD1,TRBJ2-7,-,TRBV18,TGTGCCAGCTCAACAACCGGGACAGGGATCTTCGTGCAGTACTTC,CASSTTGTGIFVQYF
-,TRBJ2-7,-,TRBV5-4,TGTGCCAGCAGCTTACATCCCGGGACACAATACGAGCAGTACTTC,CASSLHPGTQYEQYF
TRBD1,TRBJ1-3,-,TRBV18,TGTGCTAGCTCACCTACACTCGTCGCAACAGGGGCTGGAAACACCATATATTTT,CASSPTLVATGAGNTIYF
-,TRBJ2-3,-,TRBV29-1,TGCAGCGTTGGACAGGGCACAGATACGCAGTATTTT,CSVGQGTDTQYF
-,TRBJ2-2,-,TRBV30,TGTGCCTGGAGGTCAGGGGGGACGGTCAACACCGGGGAGCTGTTTTTT,CAWRSGGTVNTGELFF
-,TRBJ2-7,-,TRBV7-3,TGTGCCAGCAGCGTCGATGGAAGCGAGAGCTCCTACGAGCAGTACTTC,CASSVDGSESSYEQYF
-,TRBJ1-1,-,TRBV19,TGTGCCAGTAGTATTGGTTCGGGGAGGGCTTTCTTT,CASSIGSGRAFF
-,TRBJ1-5,-,TRBV19,TGTGCCAGTAGGCTAAGCGGAGGTACGCCCCAGCATTTT,CASRLSGGTPQHF
-,TRBJ2-4,-,TRBV27,TGTGCCAGCGGGGCAGGCGGGGTGGAAAGCATTCAGTACTTC,CASGAGGVESIQYF
-,TRBJ2-1,-,TRBV2,TGTGCCAGCAGTGAAGGCGTGCAGTTCTTC,CASSEGVQFF
TRBD1,TRBJ1-2,-,TRBV6-1,TGTGCCAGCAGTGAGGGGACAGGCGCTGGCTACACCTTC,CASSEGTGAGYTF
TRBD1,TRBJ1-1,-,TRBV19,TGTGCCAGTAGTACCCGACAGGGGCAGAACACTGAAGCTTTCTTT,CASSTRQGQNTEAFF
TRBD1,TRBJ2-7,medium-sized,TRBV2,TGTGCCAGCAGGGAACAACCTGGGACAGGGGGCTACGAGCAGTACTTC,CASREQPGTGGYEQYF
TRBD1,TRBJ1-4,few,TRBV5-1,TGCGCCAGCAGCCTCTCAGGGGGAACTAATGAAAAACTGTTTTTT,CASSLSGGTNEKLFF
-,TRBJ1-6,-,TRBV4-1,TGCGCCAGCAGCCATCCCCGGGGAGCCGGGGGAGTTAATAATTCACCCCTCCACTTT,CASSHPRGAGGVNNSPLHF
-,TRBJ1-2,-,TRBV4-1,TGCGCCAGCAGCCATTTGTACAGGCTCGACGGCTACACCTTC,CASSHLYRLDGYTF
TRBD2,TRBJ2-1,-,TRBV5-1,TGCGCCAGCAGCCCCGGACTAGCGCCTGGGAATGAGCAGTTCTTC,CASSPGLAPGNEQFF
TRBD1,TRBJ1-3,-,TRBV7-9,TGTGCCAGCAGCTTACGAGGGACAGGGTATAGCTCTGGAAACACCATATATTTT,CASSLRGTGYSSGNTIYF
-,TRBJ2-3,-,TRBV4-1,TGCGCCAGCAGCCAAGCGCTAGCTTGGTCAGATACGCAGTATTTT,CASSQALAWSDTQYF
TRBD1,TRBJ1-6,once,TRBV30,TGTGCCTGGGACAGGGTTTATTCACCCCTCCACTTT,CAWDRVYSPLHF
-,TRBJ2-7,-,TRBV4-1,TGCGCCAGCAGCCAGGCCAACGGGCGGGCATCCTACGAGCAGTACTTC,CASSQANGRASYEQYF
-,TRBJ2-6,-,TRBV19,TGTGCCAGTAGTATAATCGGCGGTTCTGGGGCCAACGTCCTGACTTTC,CASSIIGGSGANVLTF
TRBD1,TRBJ2-7,-,TRBV5-1,TGCGCCAGCAGCACAAGGGACAGGGGGCCTCCTTATGCCTACGAGCAGTACTTC,CASSTRDRGPPYAYEQYF
-,TRBJ2-7,once,TRBV6-5,TGTGCCAGCAGTTACCTAGGTAGTGGAGCCTACGAGCAGTACTTC,CASSYLGSGAYEQYF
-,TRBJ1-5,-,TRBV18,TGTGCCAGCTCACCGGGGGGGGGAGGCAATCAGCCCCAGCATTTT,CASSPGGGGNQPQHF
TRBD2,TRBJ2-1,-,TRBV19,TGTGCCAGTAGTATTTTCGGACTAGCGGGAGGTCGGGATGAGCAGTTCTTC,CASSIFGLAGGRDEQFF
TRBD2,TRBJ2-1,-,TRBV10-2,TGCGCCAGCAGCGCACTAGCGGGAGGTCCCAATGAGCAGTTCTTC,CASSALAGGPNEQFF
TRBD1,TRBJ2-7,-,TRBV6-5,TGTGCCAGCAGTGGGACAGAGCCGGGGGAGCAGTACTTC,CASSGTEPGEQYF
-,TRBJ1-1,-,TRBV6-5,TGTGCCAGCATGAGGGTGAACACTGAAGCTTTCTTT,CASMRVNTEAFF
TRBD2,TRBJ2-3,-,TRBV10-3,TGTGCCATCAGTGGGGGTAGCGGGAGCCCAGATACGCAGTATTTT,CAISGGSGSPDTQYF
TRBD1,TRBJ1-2,once,TRBV6-1,TGTGCCAGCAGGAATACAGGGGGCCGTGGCTACACCTTC,CASRNTGGRGYTF
TRBD1,TRBJ2-5,-,TRBV18,TGTGCCAGCTCATCAACAGGGGTCCAAGAGACCCAGTACTTC,CASSSTGVQETQYF
-,TRBJ2-7,few,TRBV6-1,TGTGCCAGCAGTGACATGCCCGGGGGCTACGAGCAGTACTTC,CASSDMPGGYEQYF
TRBD1,TRBJ1-2,-,TRBV27,TGTGCCAGCAGTTCGACAGGGACAAAACTAGGCTACACCTTC,CASSSTGTKLGYTF
-,TRBJ2-7,-,TRBV29-1,TGCAGCGTTGGGCAGGACGAGCAGTACTTC,CSVGQDEQYF
-,TRBJ2-5,-,TRBV27,TGTGCCAGCACCTCTCGATCCAGGGCTGAGACCCAGTACTTC,CASTSRSRAETQYF
TRBD1,TRBJ2-7,-,TRBV19,TGTGCCAGTAGTCCCGGGACAGGTGCTACCTACGAGCAGTACTTC,CASSPGTGATYEQYF
-,TRBJ2-1,-,TRBV6-1,TGTGCCAGCAGACTCCTAGCGTCAGTCTACAATGAGCAGTTCTTC,CASRLLASVYNEQFF
-,TRBJ2-5,few,TRBV7-2,TGTGCCAGCAGCTTATTCGGCGGGGAGACCCAGTACTTC,CASSLFGGETQYF
TRBD1,TRBJ1-1,once,TRBV9,TGTGCCAGCAGCTTCTGGACAGGGAACACTGAAGCTTTCTTT,CASSFWTGNTEAFF
-,TRBJ2-3,-,TRBV12-5,TGTGCTAGTGGTTTGGTGCCAGATGCAGATACGCAGTATTTT,CASGLVPDADTQYF
TRBD1,TRBJ2-1,-,TRBV7-9,TGTGCCAGCAGCTTAGACGGTCGGGACAGCTTCTACAATGAGCAGTTCTTC,CASSLDGRDSFYNEQFF
-,TRBJ2-7,-,TRBV2,TGTGCCAGCAGTGGCGGAGCCATTTCCTACGAGCAGTACTTC,CASSGGAISYEQYF
TRBD1,TRBJ1-3,-,TRBV11-2,TGTGCCAGCAGCTTAGGGCTACACAGGGGGCAAGGAAACACCATATATTTT,CASSLGLHRGQGNTIYF
-,TRBJ2-2,-,TRBV7-3,TGTGCCAGCAGTTCCTCGACCGGGGAGCTGTTTTTT,CASSSSTGELFF
-,TRBJ2-5,-,TRBV5-1,TGCGCCAGCAGCTTGGACGGTTCGAACCAAGAGACCCAGTACTTC,CASSLDGSNQETQYF
-,TRBJ2-2,-,TRBV5-1,TGCGCCAGCAGCCTTAACACCGGGGAGCTGTTTTTT,CASSLNTGELFF
-,TRBJ2-7,-,TRBV7-2,TGTGCCAGCAGCACGACAACTCTAGCTCCGCAGTACTTC,CASSTTTLAPQYF
TRBD1,TRBJ2-4,-,TRBV2,TGTGCCAGCGTAGCCGGGACAGGGGTATACATTCAGTACTTC,CASVAGTGVYIQYF